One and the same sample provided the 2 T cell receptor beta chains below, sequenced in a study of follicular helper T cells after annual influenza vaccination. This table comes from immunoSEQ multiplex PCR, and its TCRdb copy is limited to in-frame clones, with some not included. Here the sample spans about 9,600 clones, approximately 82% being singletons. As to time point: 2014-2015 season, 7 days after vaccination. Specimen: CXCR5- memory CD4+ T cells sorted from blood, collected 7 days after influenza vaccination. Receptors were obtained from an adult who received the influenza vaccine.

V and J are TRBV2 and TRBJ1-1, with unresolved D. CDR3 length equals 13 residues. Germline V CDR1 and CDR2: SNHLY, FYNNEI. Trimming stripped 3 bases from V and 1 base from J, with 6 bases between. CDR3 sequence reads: CASSEQENTEAFF. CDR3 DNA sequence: TGTGCCAGCAGTGAGCAGGAGAACACTGAAGCTTTCTTT.

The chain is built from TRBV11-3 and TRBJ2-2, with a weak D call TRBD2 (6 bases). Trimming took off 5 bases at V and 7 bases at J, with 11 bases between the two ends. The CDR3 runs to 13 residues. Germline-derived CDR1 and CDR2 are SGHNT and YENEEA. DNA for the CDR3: TGTGCCAGCAGCCAGACTAGTTTCGGGGAGCTGTTTTTT. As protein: CASSQTSFGELFF. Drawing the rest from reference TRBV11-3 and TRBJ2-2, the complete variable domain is EAGVVQSPRYKIIEKKQPVAFWCNPISGHNTLYWYLQNLGQGPELLIRYENEEAVDDSQLPKDRFSAERLKGVDSTLKIQPAELGDSAVYLCASSQTSFGELFFGEGSRLTVL.